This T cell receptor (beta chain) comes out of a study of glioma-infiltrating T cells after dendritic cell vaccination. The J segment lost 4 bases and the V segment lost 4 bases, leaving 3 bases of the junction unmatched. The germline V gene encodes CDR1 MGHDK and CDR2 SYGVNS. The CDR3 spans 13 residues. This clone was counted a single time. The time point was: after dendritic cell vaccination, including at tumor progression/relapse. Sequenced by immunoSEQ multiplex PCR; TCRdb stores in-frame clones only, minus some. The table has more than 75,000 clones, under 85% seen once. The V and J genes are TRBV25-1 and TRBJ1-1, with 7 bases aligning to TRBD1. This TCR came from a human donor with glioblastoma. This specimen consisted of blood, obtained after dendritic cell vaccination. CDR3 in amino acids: CASSVKGATEAFF. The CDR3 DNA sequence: TGTGCCAGCAGTGTTAAGGGGGCCACTGAAGCTTTCTTT.